Listed below are T cell receptor beta chains from one sample, sequenced in a study of blood T cell repertoires in COVID-19. Produced via immunoSEQ multiplex PCR; TCRdb's table is partial and in-frame only. Of approximately 84,000 clones in the sample, 70% to 85% were seen once. Sequencing was done on a sample of peripheral blood. Receptor source: a man aged 50 to 60 with active or convalescent COVID-19. Each CDR3 is given with its conserved first and last residue.

V	J	CDR3
TRBV3-1/TRBV3-2	TRBJ1-6	CASSPPDRRPLSLHF
TRBV27	TRBJ1-2	CATWGGGYGYTF
TRBV29-1	TRBJ2-2	CSGQGAGELFF
TRBV2	TRBJ2-2	CASSPGTLTGELFF
TRBV5-1	TRBJ2-7	CASSLARSTAPSEQYF
TRBV6-6	TRBJ2-5	CASSYSSVDQETQYF
TRBV10-1	TRBJ2-3	CASSAGGGTDTQYF
TRBV29-1	TRBJ1-2	CSVDSAGGYGYTF
TRBV2	TRBJ2-3	CASNSGGTDTQYF
TRBV2	TRBJ2-1	CASSPPQGSYNEQFF
TRBV11-2	TRBJ2-1	CASSNTFSDRTYNEQFF
TRBV11-3	TRBJ2-3	CASSLERRTSGGTDTQYF
TRBV6-2/TRBV6-3	TRBJ2-7	CASSLWTLNEQYF
TRBV24-1	TRBJ2-1	CATSDPTSGGAHEQFF
TRBV7-9	TRBJ1-1	CASSLGRLKRTGEAFF
TRBV2	TRBJ1-6	CASSVKSSSYNSPLHF
TRBV7-2	TRBJ1-3	CASRYPGQRNTIYF
TRBV4-1	TRBJ2-7	CASSQTEALVEQYF
TRBV29-1	TRBJ2-3	CSVDPDRVTQYF
TRBV6-2/TRBV6-3	TRBJ1-3	CASSTLYAGFSGNTIYF
TRBV6-5	TRBJ2-7	CASSQDYEQYF
TRBV3-1/TRBV3-2	TRBJ2-7	CASSPSFWTSGGSSYEQYF
TRBV7-3	TRBJ2-3	CASSSSRGPPDTQYF
TRBV7-4	TRBJ1-5	CASEVTGENQPQHF
TRBV6-5	TRBJ1-2	CASRPSGIRLYTF
TRBV5-1	TRBJ1-1	CASNHRGGTEAFF
TRBV7-2	TRBJ1-3	CASSVTGMGNTIYF
TRBV2	TRBJ1-5	CASSGGPNQPQHF
TRBV2	TRBJ1-4	CASSEMQVYNEKLFF
TRBV7-9	TRBJ1-1	CASSLNIRGNTEAFF
TRBV5-4	TRBJ2-3	CASSLSSGGRGPDTQYF
TRBV28	TRBJ1-6	CASSFGRGTSPLHF
TRBV21-1	TRBJ1-2	CASSKDHPGRNYGYTF
TRBV7-2	TRBJ2-3	CASSWTSAGDTQYF
TRBV6-1	TRBJ2-5	CASSEAIGAGGPQETQYF